The present TCR beta chain was sequenced within a study of shared clonotypes between healthy human individuals (dated by TCRdb to 2018 to 2020). In the study overall: The cohort comprised two women and three men aged 18 to 49 years. Libraries were prepared and TCR repertoires were sequenced by different laboratories using diverse techniques, in order to increase sequencing depth and limit assay-specific biases. Leukapheresis yielded between about 0.94 and 9 billion PBMCs per donor. To estimate repertoire size and how much clonotype sharing occurs between individuals, the study deeply sequenced the blood TCR repertoires of roughly 5 healthy adults. For each donor, three plates each were used for CD4 naive and CD4 memory, two plates were used for CD8 naive, and one plate was used for CD8 memory. Broader findings and caveats from the paper: Sampling was restricted to blood, and TCR repertoires in tissues likely differ from the TCR repertoires found in blood. Sharing across several donors was observed for approximately 5% of naive CD4, about 3.2% of naive CD8, 2% to 2.5% of memory CD4, and around 0.4% of memory CD8 clonotypes. The genetic and exposure-history diversity represented was limited by the small number of donors. Rarefaction of sorted-subset datasets indicated incomplete sequencing despite the large sequencing depth. Pairwise subsampling indicated that sequencing depth was expected to affect the degree of clonotype sharing among donors. Clonotypes shared by all four sorted-subset donors showed higher generation probabilities than non-shared clonotypes. Naive subsets generally had larger estimated clonotype richness than memory subsets.

CD8 naive samples were obtained by positive selection for CCR7 among CD45RO-negative cells, yielding a CD45RA+CCR7+ population from which TemRA cells were excluded. Donors were healthy HIV-negative adults with no recently reported acute infections or vaccinations. Only Caucasian adults living in Nashville, Tennessee, USA were represented among the donors. After blood collection by leukapheresis, PBMCs were isolated using Ficoll-Histopaque density gradient centrifugation and then cryopreserved in the vapor phase of liquid nitrogen. Analytical flow cytometry was used to check the purity and quantity of every magnetically sorted T cell population. From each sorted fraction, genomic DNA was isolated and quantified by UV absorbance on a Nanodrop 2000c. Using the deep immunoSEQ assay, TCR CDR3 regions were amplified from genomic DNA by multiplex PCR. For each cell subset, the extracted genomic DNA was distributed evenly across all wells of several immunoSEQ 96-well plates, and each plate served as one replicate. For sorted subsets, about 200 ng genomic DNA, equal to tens of thousands of T cell genomes, was loaded into each replicate PCR. Purified libraries were quantified with a Qubit 3.0 fluorometer, sized on a Bioanalyzer 2100, and re-quantified with the KAPA Library Quantification kit. A separate single-read 150-cycle Illumina NextSeq 550 flow cell was used to sequence each immunoSEQ 96-well plate. The paper's processing steps were these. Because the immunoSEQ output included only junctional sequences and no quality scores, the filtering could not be the same as the filtering used for full-length reads. To assign V/J genes and CDR3, sequences were annotated against IMGT germline references using PyIR, a Python wrapper for IgBLAST v1.9. Any read was removed if the V/J assignment was weak (E-value above 1e-6), the CDR3 was missing, or the read contained stop codons, out-of-frame junctions, or ambiguous translated residues. V3J clonotypes were defined as sequences sharing the same inferred V gene, J gene, and CDR3 amino acid sequence. To compute the percentage overlap between repertoires, the number of shared unique clonotypes was divided by the size of the smaller repertoire. Richness of each repertoire was evaluated using RTK rarefaction, the Chao1 estimator, and Recon v2.1 estimates of unobserved clonotypes. Generation probabilities were computed with OLGA for all TCRbeta clonotypes obtained by the gDNA method from a handful of donors. What TCRdb holds here is the immuneACCESS table cut down to in-frame rearrangements. Part of the clones is not present; checked against another copy, under half of the missing clones reflect an unresolved V gene, and the others are unexplained. V, J and clone size reflect that table, while D and trimming were determined from the DNA. The sample yields 600,000 or so clones; approximately 95% were counted once. In total, the top ten clones hold about 0.11% of the sample.

On this clone itself: It has no known antigen specificity. No much larger clone exists at a distance of one base, and base qualities are not known.

Including the terminal cysteine and phenylalanine, the CDR3 comprises 17 residues. The CDR3 DNA has 51 bases and is translated from base 1. V lost 5 bases and J lost 2 bases; the stretch between them is 19 bases long. The germline V gene provides CDR1 SGHAT and CDR2 FQNNGV. The sequence derives from a woman in her 30s in good health. The source material was naive CD8+ T cells sorted from blood. Sample cell subset or site, as interpreted from the label and publication: CD45RA+CCR7+. The receptor chain draws on TRBV11-2 and TRBJ2-1, with the D gene not clear enough to name. CDR3 loop: CASSPFLGEKTYNEQFF. The bases are TGTGCCAGCAGCCCCTTTTTAGGAGAAAAAACCTACAATGAGCAGTTCTTC.